Shown below are 22 T cell receptor beta chains from a single sample sequenced in a study of response to subunit inactivated influenza vaccine. TCRdb reprocessed the RT-PCR reads with MiXCR, giving one entry per CDR3 protein. The sample includes approximately 520,000 distinct CDR3 sequences, about 25% of them seen just once. Sequences were derived from CD4+ T cells sorted from PBMCs, sampled 5 days after vaccination. The receptors come from a man between 45 and 60 years old who received an inactivated influenza vaccine.

Written as DNA, the CDR3 is TGCGCCAGCGCATTGTTCAGGACGGACAGGAACACTGAAGCTTTCTTT. This gives the protein CASALFRTDRNTEAFF. The chain joins TRBV5-1 to TRBJ1-1; D might be TRBD1 (6 bases). Germline V gives CDR1 SGHRS, CDR2 YFSETQ. The V end was cut by 7 bases, the J end by 1 base, with 20 bases between. The CDR3 consists of 16 residues.

In DNA form, the CDR3 reads TGTGCCAGCAGTGAATTGGGTAGAGGGACTAGCGGGATAGGCGAGCAGTACTTC. Amino acids: CASSELGRGTSGIGEQYF. V and J are TRBV2 and TRBJ2-7; 13 nucleotides match TRBD2. After removal of 2 bases from V and 6 bases from J, the junction contained 13 bases not matched to a gene. CDR3 size: 18 residues. Germline V gene lookup returns CDR1 SNHLY and CDR2 FYNNEI.

There are a few counts of this clonotype. The V call is TRBV25-1, the J call TRBJ2-1, with 10 bases matching TRBD2. CDR3 size: 18 residues. CDR1 MGHDK and CDR2 SYGVNS come from the germline V gene. V was pared by 1 base and J by 12 bases, with 18 bases of the junction left unmatched. The CDR3 protein is CASSEFSASGRNAGGQFF. Here the CDR3 DNA reads TGTGCCAGCAGTGAATTCTCGGCTAGCGGGAGAAACGCGGGCGGGCAGTTCTTC. Filled out from reference TRBV25-1 and TRBJ2-1, the complete variable domain reads EADIYQTPRYLVIGTGKKITLECSQTMGHDKMYWYQQDPGMELHLIHYSYGVNSTEKGDLSSESTVSRIRTEHFPLTLESARPSHTSQYLCASSEFSASGRNAGGQFFGPGTRLTVL.

The chain carries TRBV10-2 and TRBJ2-5; TRBD1 is a possible D gene (6 bases). The CDR3 is 14 amino acids. From germline, CDR1 is WSHSY and CDR2 SAAADI. Trimming cost V 5 bases and J 5 bases, with 15 bases left between them. CDR3 in amino acids: CASSRDTLRETQYF. CDR3 in DNA: TGCGCCAGCAGTAGGGACACCCTAAGGGAGACCCAGTACTTC.

This clonotype turned up a few times. The DNA of the CDR3 is TGTGCCAGCAGCGTAGCCTGGGCGAGCTCCTACAATGAGCAGTTCTTC. It codes for CASSVAWASSYNEQFF. The rearrangement uses TRBV9 and TRBJ2-1; no definite D call. The germline V gene encodes CDR1 SGDLS and CDR2 YYNGEE. The V end was cut by 0 bases, the J end by 0 bases, with 10 bases between. This CDR3 region has 16 residues.

This sequence joins TRBV6-1 and TRBJ2-2; D call uncertain. Trimming took 1 base from V and 9 from J, leaving 12 bases between them. The germline gives CDR1 MNHNS, CDR2 SASEGT. This CDR3 is built from 14 residues. The CDR3 spells CASSEGAQFRELFF. DNA for the CDR3: TGTGCCAGCAGTGAAGGGGCCCAATTCAGGGAGCTGTTTTTT.

This clonotype is a singleton in its sample. CDR3 residues: CAIPQDRGSYEQYF. In DNA, the CDR3 is TGTGCCATTCCCCAAGACAGGGGCTCCTACGAGCAGTACTTC. The chain links TRBV27 to TRBJ2-7; TRBD1 matches at 8 bases. Trimming at V came to 10 bases and at J to 0 bases, leaving 8 bases not matched to a gene. The CDR3 has 14 residues. Germline V gene lookup returns CDR1 MNHEY and CDR2 SMNVEV (reference sequence).

CDR3 DNA sequence: TGTGCCAGCAGTGAATATTACAGGTCCTCTAGCACAGATACGCAGTATTTT. Translation gives CASSEYYRSSSTDTQYF. The V call is TRBV25-1, the J call TRBJ2-3, with a tentative D call TRBD1 (5 bases). CDR1 MGHDK and CDR2 SYGVNS come from the germline V gene. This CDR3 comprises 17 residues. Trimming removed 0 bases at V and 0 bases at J, with 13 bases between.

This clonotype was observed many times. The chain has TRBV7-2 and TRBJ2-1; 8 bases fit TRBD1. This CDR3 has 15 amino acids. CDR1 is SGHTA, CDR2 FQGNSA, per germline. V gave up 2 bases and J gave up 6 bases; unmatched junction bases: 6. CDR3 DNA sequence: TGTGCCAGCAGCTTACGGACAGGGTCGGGCAATGAGCAGTTCTTC. Translating gives CASSLRTGSGNEQFF.

In this sample, this clonotype turned up a few times. The gene calls are TRBV5-1 and TRBJ1-4, with 9 bases fitting TRBD1. This CDR3 has 15 residues. CDR1 is SGHRS and CDR2 is YFSETQ in the germline V gene. V trimming: 4 bases; J trimming: 4 bases; junction bases outside the gene matches: 5. CDR3 bases: TGCGCCAGCAGCCTAGCGACAGGGGGTAATGAAAAACTGTTTTTT. It encodes CASSLATGGNEKLFF.

This clonotype was seen a handful of times. The chain links TRBV20-1 to TRBJ2-3; 8 nucleotides match TRBD1. The CDR3 runs to 17 residues. Germline trimming cut 0 bases from V and 3 bases from J; bases unmatched to any gene: 11. Germline CDR1 reads DFQATT; CDR2 reads SNEGSKA (reference sequence). The CDR3 DNA is TGCAGTGCTAGAGATCGGGCCCGACAGGGGAGTACAGATACGCAGTATTTT. Its protein product is CSARDRARQGSTDTQYF.

The sample holds a few counts of this clonotype. The chain recombines TRBV9 with TRBJ2-3; the match to TRBD1 covers 12 bases. The V gene's germline CDR1 is SGDLS and CDR2 YYNGEE. The V segment lost 0 bases and the J segment 5 bases; nucleotides outside the gene matches: 4. The CDR3 runs to 16 residues. The CDR3 region has the DNA TGTGCCAGCAGCGTAGAGGGACAGGGGGCAAGAGATACGCAGTATTTT. It encodes CASSVEGQGARDTQYF.

The chain uses TRBV12-3 or TRBV12-4 and TRBJ1-2; a possible D gene is TRBD1 (5 bases). This CDR3 is built from 11 residues. V gave up 7 bases and J gave up 8 bases, with 11 bases separating them. The DNA for the CDR3 is TGTGCCAGCACCACAGGATCAGGCTACACCTTC. It translates to CASTTGSGYTF.

This clonotype was seen a few times. The rearrangement links TRBV5-1 to TRBJ2-7; D is perhaps TRBD1 (6 bases). The germline CDR1 and CDR2 sequences are SGHRS and YFSETQ. The CDR3 covers 17 residues. Trimming pared 0 bases from V and 0 bases from J, leaving 16 bases between. The DNA for the CDR3 is TGCGCCAGCAGCTTGGAATCCTCACACAGGGTCTCCTACGAGCAGTACTTC. This translates into CASSLESSHRVSYEQYF.

The rearrangement uses TRBV6-2 or TRBV6-3 and TRBJ2-3, with 10 bases aligning to TRBD2. Germline CDR1 MNHEY, CDR2 SVGEGT. CDR3 length: 14 residues. Trimming at V came to 4 bases and at J to 5 bases, leaving 3 bases not matched to a gene. The CDR3 nucleotides are TGTGCCAGCAGTTCAGGGACTAGCGAAGATACGCAGTATTTT. It specifies CASSSGTSEDTQYF.

The chain couples TRBV4-3 to TRBJ1-3; unclear D gene. This CDR3 has 16 residues. Trimming removed 1 base from V and 2 bases from J, with 12 bases in between. Per the germline V gene, CDR1 is LGHNA and CDR2 is YSLEER. CDR3 region: CASSQVVSGTGNTIYF. Here the CDR3 DNA reads TGCGCCAGCAGCCAAGTTGTAAGCGGGACTGGAAACACCATATATTTT.

This clonotype showed up just a few times. This chain links TRBV12-3 or TRBV12-4 with TRBJ2-5; D gene unclear. The CDR3 runs 15 residues. V was clipped by 5 bases and J by 5 bases, with 18 bases between them. Written as DNA, the CDR3 is TGTGCCAGCAGTCCCGGTGGGGTCCTCGGGGAGACCCAGTACTTC. Residues: CASSPGGVLGETQYF.

V usage is TRBV27 and J usage is TRBJ2-7; 8 bases align to TRBD1. Germline trimming cut 6 bases from V and 7 bases from J; bases unmatched to any gene: 2. CDR1 is MNHEY, CDR2 SMNVEV, per germline (reference sequence). This CDR3 is 11 amino acids long. CDR3 loop: CASRRQGEQYF. CDR3 bases: TGTGCCAGCAGGAGACAGGGGGAGCAGTACTTC.

This clonotype was seen a handful of times. This CDR3 is CASSLLRLAQYTDTQYF. Written as DNA, the CDR3 is TGTGCCAGCTCACTACTACGACTAGCCCAGTACACAGATACGCAGTATTTT. This chain links TRBV18 with TRBJ2-3, with 7 bases that match TRBD2. The CDR3 loop spans 17 amino acids. V gave up 4 bases and J gave up 2 bases; unmatched junction bases: 12. Germline V gene data show CDR1 as KGHSH and CDR2 as LQKENI.

This clonotype was found a few times. The genes are TRBV20-1 and TRBJ2-7; D tentatively reads TRBD1 or TRBD2 (5 bases each). Germline V gene sequence: CDR1 DFQATT, CDR2 SNEGSKA (reference sequence). V was pared by 6 bases and J by 6 bases, with 21 bases between. This CDR3 spans 14 amino acids. CDR3 coding DNA: TGCAGTGCAACATTGGGTGGGGGATTCTCCGAGCAGTACTTC. It translates to CSATLGGGFSEQYF.

The rearrangement links TRBV7-2 to TRBJ2-1; D is uncertain. Germline V lookup: CDR1 SGHTA, CDR2 FQGNSA. V lost 5 bases, J lost 1 base, and 12 bases lay in between. The CDR3 contains 15 residues. The CDR3 is CASSRQKSSYNEQFF. In DNA, the CDR3 is TGTGCCAGCAGCCGTCAGAAGTCGTCCTACAATGAGCAGTTCTTC.

Only a few counts were recorded for this clonotype. V usage is TRBV19 and J usage is TRBJ2-2; possible D gene TRBD2, 6 bases. The V end lost 5 bases, the J end lost 1 base, and 14 bases lay between the germline ends. This CDR3 has 16 residues. The V gene's germline CDR1 is LNHDA and CDR2 SQIVND (reference sequence). The CDR3: CASSPLAGLNTGELFF. In DNA form, the CDR3 reads TGTGCCAGTAGTCCCTTGGCGGGGCTGAACACCGGGGAGCTGTTTTTT.